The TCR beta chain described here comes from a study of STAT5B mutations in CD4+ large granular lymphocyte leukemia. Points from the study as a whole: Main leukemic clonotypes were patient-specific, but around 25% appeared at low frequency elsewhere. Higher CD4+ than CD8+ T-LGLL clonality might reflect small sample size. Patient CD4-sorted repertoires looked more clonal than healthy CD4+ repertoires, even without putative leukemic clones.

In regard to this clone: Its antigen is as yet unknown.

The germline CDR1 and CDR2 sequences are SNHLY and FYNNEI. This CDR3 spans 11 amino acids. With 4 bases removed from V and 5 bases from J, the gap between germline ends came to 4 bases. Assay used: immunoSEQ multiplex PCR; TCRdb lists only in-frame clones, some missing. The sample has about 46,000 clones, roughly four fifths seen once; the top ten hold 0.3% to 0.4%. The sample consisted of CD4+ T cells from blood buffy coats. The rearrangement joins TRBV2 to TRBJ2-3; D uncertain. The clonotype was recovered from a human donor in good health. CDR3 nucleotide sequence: TGTGCCAGCAGTGTAAGAGATACGCAGTATTTT. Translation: CASSVRDTQYF.